The 11 T cell receptor beta chains below all came from one sample that was sequenced in a study of blood T cell repertoires in COVID-19. The protocol was immunoSEQ multiplex PCR, while the TCRdb copy is restricted to in-frame clones and leaves out a portion. The data contain tens of thousands of clones, 65% to 80% of them singletons. Sequencing was done on a sample of peripheral blood. The source is a man aged 60 to 75 with acute or convalescent COVID-19.

Remarks on this clone: This CDR3 is also generated by other DNA sequences in the sample. The chain has TRBV5-1 and TRBJ1-2; D may be TRBD1 (5 bases). In germline, CDR1 is SGHRS, CDR2 YFSETQ. V was pared by 8 bases and J by 7 bases, with 18 bases between. The CDR3 spans 13 residues. CDR3 region: CASSQDIVSGYTF. DNA for the CDR3: TGCGCCAGTAGCCAGGACATCGTCTCTGGCTACACCTTC.

The chain uses TRBV7-9 and TRBJ1-2, with a possible D match to TRBD1 (5 bases). The CDR3 sequence is 13 residues long. CDR1 is SEHNR, CDR2 FQNEAQ, per germline (reference sequence). The V end was cut by 3 bases, the J end by 4 bases, with 9 bases between. This chain's CDR3 is CASSFDSTYGYTF. The CDR3 coding sequence is TGTGCCAGCAGCTTCGACAGCACCTATGGCTACACCTTC.

The chain links TRBV5-4 to TRBJ2-7; 7 bases match TRBD1. The junction had 9 bases not matched to a gene; V was cut back by 1 base and J by 5 bases. The CDR3 has 15 residues. CDR1 is SGHNT and CDR2 is YYREEE in the germline V gene (reference sequence). The CDR3 DNA follows: TGTGCCAGCAGCTTGAATAGGGGGCGCAACGACGAGCAGTACTTC. It encodes CASSLNRGRNDEQYF.

The genes are TRBV15 and TRBJ2-7; no clear D gene. The germline V gene encodes CDR1 LNHNV and CDR2 YYDKDF (reference sequence). This CDR3 is 14 amino acids long. Trimming left V 0 bases short and J 2 bases short, with 8 bases between. This chain's CDR3 is CATSREGTTYEQYF. The CDR3 coding sequence is TGTGCCACCAGCAGAGAGGGCACCACCTACGAGCAGTACTTC.

This clone was seen just once. This chain links TRBV5-4 with TRBJ2-5; D not resolved. The CDR3 loop spans 15 amino acids. V was pared by 0 bases and J by 4 bases, with 13 bases between. Per the germline V gene, CDR1 is SGHNT and CDR2 is YYREEE (reference sequence). The CDR3 DNA follows: TGTGCCAGCAGCTTGGACCTCTCCACGGGAGAGACCCAGTACTTC. Translation gives CASSLDLSTGETQYF.

The V call is TRBV24-1, the J call TRBJ1-2, with D tentatively TRBD1 (5 bases). The germline gives CDR1 KGHDR, CDR2 SFDVKD. Deletions cut 5 bases from V and 8 bases from J, with 11 bases between. CDR3 length: 12 residues. The CDR3 DNA sequence: TGTGCCACCAGTGGAACAGGTCCAGGCTACACCTTC. It is translated as CATSGTGPGYTF.

V usage is TRBV11-2 and J usage is TRBJ1-6; TRBD1 matches at 10 bases. Germline CDR1 is SGHAT and CDR2 is FQNNGV. The CDR3 runs 16 residues. V was clipped by 1 base and J by 8 bases; unmatched bases: 5. As DNA, the CDR3 is TGTGCCAGCAGCTTAGTTAGGACAGGGGGTTATTCACCCCTCCACTTT. The encoded protein is CASSLVRTGGYSPLHF.

The chain has TRBV5-1 and TRBJ1-4; D remains ambiguous. The V gene lost 0 bases and the J gene lost 6 bases, with 12 bases spanning the gap. This CDR3 comprises 15 residues. The germline gives CDR1 SGHRS, CDR2 YFSETQ. The CDR3 is CASSLGQRRDEKLFF. CDR3 nucleotide sequence: TGCGCCAGCAGCTTGGGGCAACGGCGGGATGAAAAACTGTTTTTT. The whole variable domain, filled in from reference TRBV5-1 and TRBJ1-4, reads KAGVTQTPRYLIKTRGQQVTLSCSPISGHRSVSWYQQTPGQGLQFLFEYFSETQRNKGNFPGRFSGRQFSNSRSEMNVSTLELGDSALYLCASSLGQRRDEKLFFGSGTQLSVL.

The chain recombines TRBV24-1 with TRBJ1-5; 7 nucleotides line up with TRBD1. V gave up 3 bases and J gave up 4 bases; unmatched junction bases: 8. From germline, CDR1 is KGHDR and CDR2 SFDVKD. The CDR3 is 16 residues long. The CDR3 loop is CATSDHLQGGNQPQHF. In DNA, the CDR3 is TGTGCCACCAGTGATCATCTCCAGGGGGGTAATCAGCCCCAGCATTTT.

This clone was detected only once. V and J are TRBV10-3 and TRBJ1-4; TRBD1 matches 7 bases. CDR1 and CDR2 from the germline V gene are ENHRY and SYGVKD. The length of the CDR3 is 14 residues. Unmatched junction bases numbered 6, after V lost 3 bases and J lost 8 bases. As DNA, the CDR3 is TGTGCCATCAGTGAAAGTACAGGGGCGGAAAAACTGTTTTTT. Amino acids: CAISESTGAEKLFF.

The V and J genes are TRBV5-4 and TRBJ2-5; the match to TRBD2 covers 14 bases. The germline gives CDR1 SGHNT, CDR2 YYREEE (reference sequence). V shed 3 bases, J shed 5 bases, and the junction held 3 bases outside the gene matches. The CDR3 is 15 residues long. The CDR3 DNA reads TGTGCCAGCAGCTCCGGACTAGCGGGAGGTGAGACCCAGTACTTC. This codes for CASSSGLAGGETQYF.